This paragraph reports one TCR beta chain. This sample was taken from a study of OX40 agonist ivuxolimab in advanced cancers. Study in general: Patients were treated with ivuxolimab, an agonistic anti-OX40 (CD134) antibody. Patients in dose escalation had liver, melanoma, kidney or head and neck cancers. People who had prior anti-PD-1, anti-PD-L1 or anti-CTLA-4 therapy could take part, and about 37% had some. Partial responses were achieved by three patients, of whom one had hepatocellular carcinoma and two had cutaneous melanoma.

Method: immunoSEQ multiplex PCR; TCRdb's copy keeps in-frame clones and lacks some. Among 65,000 to 95,000 clones, approximately 92% were seen once, and the ten largest hold 0.45% to 0.65%. CDR3 length: 14 amino acids. CDR1 LGHNT and CDR2 FRNRAP come from the germline V gene. Unmatched junction bases numbered 5, after V lost 5 bases and J lost 6 bases. Specimen: CD4+ or CD8+ T cells sorted from blood, collected in a trial of the OX40 agonist ivuxolimab. The source is an adult with an advanced solid tumor such as melanoma, head and neck, liver or kidney cancer. V is TRBV12-5 and J is TRBJ2-2; TRBD1 matches 8 bases. In DNA, the CDR3 is TGTGCTAGTGGTCGGACAGGGCGTCCCGGGGAGCTGTTTTTT. Translation gives CASGRTGRPGELFF.